This section outlines one T cell receptor (beta chain) sequence together with its context. V was pared by 2 bases and J by 2 bases, with 2 bases of the junction left unmatched. The CDR3 extends over 14 amino acids. Germline V lookup: CDR1 SQVTM, CDR2 ANQGSEA. Documented time point: pre-sensitization, week 0. Indicated treatment: therapeutic diphenylcyclopropenone sensitization with weekly scalp DPC. The data derive from a study of human T cells and chemical hapten exposure. TCRdb analysed the RACE reads with MiXCR anew, one entry per CDR3 protein. The sample yields roughly 120,000 distinct CDR3 sequences, approximately 13% seen once.

The sample in question was whole blood, obtained in connection with sensitization to the hapten diphenylcyclopropenone (DPC). The sequence derives from a woman younger than 35 with alopecia areata. Some clones in this sample may be carry-over from other donors' samples. The chain joins TRBV29-1 to TRBJ2-2, with 7 positions matching TRBD1. Written as DNA, the CDR3 is TGCAGCGTTGAAAACAGGGGAAACACCGGGGAGCTGTTTTTT. It encodes CSVENRGNTGELFF.